This T cell receptor beta chain is from a study of control samples from healthy donors and cancer patients. V was clipped by 10 bases and J by 2 bases, with 12 bases between them. Germline V gene data show CDR1 as SGHAT and CDR2 as FQNNGV. The CDR3 length is 13 residues. Profiling relied on immunoSEQ multiplex PCR, and the TCRdb table lists in-frame clones only, not all of them. The sample gives about 77,000 clones, 80% to 95% of which show up once; 5% to 6.5% is in the top ten. The chain has TRBV11-2 and TRBJ1-3; a possible D gene is TRBD1 (6 bases). Material for sequencing was blood. The sequence derives from a woman aged 60-70 years in good health. Here the CDR3 reads CATQQGPGNTIYF. CDR3 nucleotide sequence: TGTGCCACCCAACAGGGACCTGGAAACACCATATATTTT. The variable domain in full, with the rest retrieved from reference TRBV11-2 and TRBJ1-3, is EAGVAQSPRYKIIEKRQSVAFWCNPISGHATLYWYQQILGQGPKLLIQFQNNGVVDDSQLPKDRFSAERLKGVDSTLKIQPAKLEDSAVYLCATQQGPGNTIYFGEGSWLTVV.